This T cell receptor (beta chain) was captured in a study of beta chain features in type 1 diabetes. General study results and limits: Type 1 diabetes patients showed fewer insertions and more deletions at VDJ junctions. Moderate yet significant TCRB CDR3 shortening was seen in Type 1 diabetes patients in all four CD4+ subsets.

Isolated RNA was reverse transcribed in full, so expressed TCRB transcripts were sequenced. Measured with immunoSEQ multiplex PCR; TCRdb has only the in-frame clones, and not every one. The sample yields about half a million clones, about an eighth seen once. About 116 mL of blood, on average, came from one heparinised draw per donor. This clone was observed many times. The target antigen is unknown. CDR1 and CDR2 (germline): GTSNPN, SVGIG (reference sequence). Germline trimming cut 3 bases from V and 4 bases from J; bases unmatched to any gene: 4. This CDR3 comprises 15 residues. This sequence joins TRBV30 and TRBJ2-2; TRBD2 matches at 11 bases. The clonotype comes from a young woman in good health. Sequences were obtained from naive CD4+ T cells from blood. The CDR3 coding sequence is TGTGCCTGGAGCAAGGGGACTAGCGGCACCGGGGAGCTGTTTTTT. Amino acid sequence: CAWSKGTSGTGELFF.